This TCR beta chain was retrieved from a study of beta chain features in type 1 diabetes. The study's findings and limits: Researchers reported that naive, central memory and Treg TCRB repertoires appeared more similar in patients than in healthy donors. Patients with type 1 diabetes showed fewer VDJ junction insertions and more deletions. In cDNA sequencing, cells with high TCR expression could be over-represented. All four CD4+ subsets of Type 1 diabetes patients contained TCRB CDR3s that were moderately but significantly shorter.

With respect to this clone: Its antigen is still unknown.

Germline values: CDR1 SGHDT, CDR2 YYEEEE. The CDR3 is made up of 15 amino acids. The germline V and J ends were trimmed by 2 bases and 0 bases, with 9 bases remaining between them. Expressed TCRB transcripts were sequenced because the isolated RNA had all been reverse transcribed beforehand. Clones were read by immunoSEQ multiplex PCR, and TCRdb kept only the in-frame ones, dropping some. The sample lists more than 150,000 clones; about an eighth were seen once. The sequencing input was central memory CD4+ T cells from blood. The TCR was taken from a woman aged 18-35 years in good health. J is TRBJ2-1 and V is TRBV5-6; D remains unclear. This CDR3 is CASSFKSNSYNEQFF. CDR3 in DNA: TGTGCCAGCAGCTTCAAGAGTAACTCCTACAATGAGCAGTTCTTC.